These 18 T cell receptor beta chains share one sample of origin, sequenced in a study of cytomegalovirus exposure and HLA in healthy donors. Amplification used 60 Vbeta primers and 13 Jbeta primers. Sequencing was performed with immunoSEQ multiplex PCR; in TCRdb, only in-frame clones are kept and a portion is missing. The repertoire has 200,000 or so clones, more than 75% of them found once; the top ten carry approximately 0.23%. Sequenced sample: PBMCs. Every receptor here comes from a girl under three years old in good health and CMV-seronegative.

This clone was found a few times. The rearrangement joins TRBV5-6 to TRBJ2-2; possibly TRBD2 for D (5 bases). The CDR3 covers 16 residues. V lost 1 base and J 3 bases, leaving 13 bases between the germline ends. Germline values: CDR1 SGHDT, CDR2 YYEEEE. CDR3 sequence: CASSLSKIGDTGELFF. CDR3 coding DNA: TGTGCCAGCAGCTTGTCAAAGATCGGGGACACCGGGGAGCTGTTTTTT. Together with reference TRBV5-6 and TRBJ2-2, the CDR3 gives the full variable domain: DAGVTQSPTHLIKTRGQQVTLRCSPKSGHDTVSWYQQALGQGPQFIFQYYEEEERQRGNFPDRFSGHQFPNYSSELNVNALLLGDSALYLCASSLSKIGDTGELFFGEGSRLTVL.

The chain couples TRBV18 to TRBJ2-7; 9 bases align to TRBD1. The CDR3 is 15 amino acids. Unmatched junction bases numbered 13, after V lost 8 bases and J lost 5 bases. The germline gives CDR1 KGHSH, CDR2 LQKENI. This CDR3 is CASRAEDRGPDEQYF. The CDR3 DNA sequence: TGTGCCAGCCGCGCGGAGGACAGGGGCCCTGACGAGCAGTACTTC.

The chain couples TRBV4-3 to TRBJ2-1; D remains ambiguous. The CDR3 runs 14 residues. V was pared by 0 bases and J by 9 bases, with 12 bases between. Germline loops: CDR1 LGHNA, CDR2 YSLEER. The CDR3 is CASSQDRGDLEQFF. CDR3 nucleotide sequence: TGCGCCAGCAGCCAAGATCGAGGAGATCTTGAGCAGTTCTTC.

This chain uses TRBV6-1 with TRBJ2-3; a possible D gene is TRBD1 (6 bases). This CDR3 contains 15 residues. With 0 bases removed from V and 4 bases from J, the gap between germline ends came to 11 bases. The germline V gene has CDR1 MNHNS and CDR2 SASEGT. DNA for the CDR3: TGTGCCAGCAGTGAAGCGGGGGCCTCCCCAGATACGCAGTATTTT. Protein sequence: CASSEAGASPDTQYF.

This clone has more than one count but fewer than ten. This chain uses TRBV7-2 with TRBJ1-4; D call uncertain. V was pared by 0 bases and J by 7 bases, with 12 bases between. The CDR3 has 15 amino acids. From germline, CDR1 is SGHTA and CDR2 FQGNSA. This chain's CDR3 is CASSLASGVGEKLFF. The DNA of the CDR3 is TGTGCCAGCAGCTTAGCTAGCGGGGTTGGTGAAAAACTGTTTTTT. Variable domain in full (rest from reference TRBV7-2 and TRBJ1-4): GAGVSQSPSNKVTEKGKDVELRCDPISGHTALYWYRQSLGQGLEFLIYFQGNSAPDKSGLPSDRFSAERTGGSVSTLTIQRTQQEDSAVYLCASSLASGVGEKLFFGSGTQLSVL.

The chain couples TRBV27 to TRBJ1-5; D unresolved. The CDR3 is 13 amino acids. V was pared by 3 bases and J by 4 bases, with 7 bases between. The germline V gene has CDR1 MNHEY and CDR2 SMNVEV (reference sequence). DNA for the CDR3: TGTGCCAGCAGTTTTTACGAGAATCAGCCCCAGCATTTT. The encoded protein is CASSFYENQPQHF.

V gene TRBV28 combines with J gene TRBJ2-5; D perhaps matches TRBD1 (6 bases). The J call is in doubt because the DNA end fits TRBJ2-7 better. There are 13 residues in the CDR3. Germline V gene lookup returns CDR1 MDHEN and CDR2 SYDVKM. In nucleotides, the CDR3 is TGTGCCACCTATTCAGGGGACACCAACGAGCAGTACTTC. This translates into CATYSGDTNEQYF.

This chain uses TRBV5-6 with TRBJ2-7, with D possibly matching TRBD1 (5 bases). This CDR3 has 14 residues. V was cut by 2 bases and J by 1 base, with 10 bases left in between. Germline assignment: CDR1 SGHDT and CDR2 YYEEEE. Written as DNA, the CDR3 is TGTGCCAGCAGCTTTGGTACAGGTTCCTACGAGCAGTACTTC. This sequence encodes CASSFGTGSYEQYF.

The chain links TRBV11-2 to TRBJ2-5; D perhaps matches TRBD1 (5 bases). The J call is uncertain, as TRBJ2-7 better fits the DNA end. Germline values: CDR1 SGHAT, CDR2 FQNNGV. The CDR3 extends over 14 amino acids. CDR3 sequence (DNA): TGTGCCAGCAGCTTAGCTCTAGGGGCAGCCGAGCAGTACTTC. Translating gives CASSLALGAAEQYF.

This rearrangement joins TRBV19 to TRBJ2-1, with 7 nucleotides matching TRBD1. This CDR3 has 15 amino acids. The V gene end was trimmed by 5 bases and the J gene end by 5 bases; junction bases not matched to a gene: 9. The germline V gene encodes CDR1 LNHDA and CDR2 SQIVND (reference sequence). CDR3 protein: CASSWTGTANNEQFF. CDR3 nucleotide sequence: TGTGCCAGTAGTTGGACCGGGACAGCTAACAATGAGCAGTTCTTC.

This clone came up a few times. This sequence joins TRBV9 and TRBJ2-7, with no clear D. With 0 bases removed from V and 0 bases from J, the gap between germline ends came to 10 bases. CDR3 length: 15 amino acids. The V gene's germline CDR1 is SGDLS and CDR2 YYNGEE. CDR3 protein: CASSVDGGSSYEQYF. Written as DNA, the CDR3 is TGTGCCAGCAGCGTAGACGGCGGAAGCTCCTACGAGCAGTACTTC.

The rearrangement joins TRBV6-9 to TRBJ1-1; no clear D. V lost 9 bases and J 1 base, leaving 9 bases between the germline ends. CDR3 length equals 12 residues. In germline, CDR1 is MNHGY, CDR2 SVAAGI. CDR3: CASNSQNTEAFF. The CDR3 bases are TGTGCCAGTAACAGCCAGAACACTGAAGCTTTCTTT.

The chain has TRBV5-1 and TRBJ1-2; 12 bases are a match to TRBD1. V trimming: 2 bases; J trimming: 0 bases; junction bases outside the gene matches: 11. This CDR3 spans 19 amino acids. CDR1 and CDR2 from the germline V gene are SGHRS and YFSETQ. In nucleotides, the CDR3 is TGCGCCAGCAGCTTCCCGTCTTCCGGGACAGGGGGCACTAACTATGGCTACACCTTC. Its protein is CASSFPSSGTGGTNYGYTF.

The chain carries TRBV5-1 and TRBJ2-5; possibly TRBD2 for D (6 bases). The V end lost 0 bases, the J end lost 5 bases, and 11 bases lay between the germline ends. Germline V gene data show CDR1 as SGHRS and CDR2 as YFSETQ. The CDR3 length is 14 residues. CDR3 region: CASSLAQGRETQYF. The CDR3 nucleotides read TGCGCCAGCAGCTTGGCACAAGGGAGGGAGACCCAGTACTTC.

CDR3 in DNA: TGTGCCAGCAGTGAAGGCCTAGCCGCAGATACGCAGTATTTT. It yields the protein CASSEGLAADTQYF. The chain couples TRBV6-1 to TRBJ2-3, with a possible D match to TRBD2 (5 bases). The CDR3 sequence is 14 residues long. Germline assignment: CDR1 MNHNS and CDR2 SASEGT. The V gene lost 1 base and the J gene lost 4 bases, with 9 bases spanning the gap.

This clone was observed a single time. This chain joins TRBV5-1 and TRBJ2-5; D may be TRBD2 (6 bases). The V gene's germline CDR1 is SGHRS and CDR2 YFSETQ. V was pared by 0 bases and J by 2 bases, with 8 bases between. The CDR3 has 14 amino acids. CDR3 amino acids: CASSLGGVQETQYF. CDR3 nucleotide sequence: TGCGCCAGCAGCTTGGGCGGGGTTCAAGAGACCCAGTACTTC.

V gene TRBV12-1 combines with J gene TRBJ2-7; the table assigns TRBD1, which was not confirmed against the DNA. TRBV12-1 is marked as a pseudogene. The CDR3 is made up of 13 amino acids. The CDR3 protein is CASPQGGSYEQYF. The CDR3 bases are TGTGCCAGCCCACAGGGGGGCTCCTACGAGCAGTACTTC.

CDR3 region: CASSFRDSYEQYF. The CDR3 DNA reads as TGCGCCAGCAGCTTTCGCGACTCCTACGAGCAGTACTTC. The chain recombines TRBV5-1 with TRBJ2-7; D is undetermined. CDR1 is SGHRS, CDR2 YFSETQ, per germline. CDR3 length: 13 amino acids. V lost 2 bases and J 0 bases, leaving 6 bases between the germline ends.